One and the same sample provided the 17 T cell receptor beta chains below, sequenced in a study of shared clonotypes between healthy human individuals. The table came from immunoSEQ multiplex PCR; TCRdb's copy has only in-frame clones and leaves some out. The table lists 2.5 million or so clones, 90% to 95% of them singletons. The sequenced sample was naive CD4+ T cells sorted from blood. Subset denoted: CD45RA+ positively selected. The receptors derive from a man between 18 and 35 years old in good health.

The rearrangement links TRBV2 to TRBJ2-7; the match to TRBD1 covers 7 bases. Germline CDR1 and CDR2: SNHLY and FYNNEI. The CDR3 totals 15 residues. The ends lost 4 bases at V and 3 bases at J; junction bases unmatched: 9. In DNA, the CDR3 is TGTGCCAGCAGTGCCTTCTGGGACAGTAACTACGAGCAGTACTTC. It codes for CASSAFWDSNYEQYF.

The V gene is TRBV6-5, the J gene TRBJ1-1, with D possibly matching TRBD1 (6 bases). Germline values: CDR1 MNHEY, CDR2 SVGAGI. V gave up 4 bases and J gave up 3 bases, with 18 bases separating them. The CDR3 extends over 16 amino acids. The CDR3 region has the DNA TGTGCCAGCAGTTCGAATCCGACAGGCTGGGACACTGAAGCTTTCTTT. Amino acid sequence: CASSSNPTGWDTEAFF.

This chain links TRBV30 with TRBJ1-5, with TRBD1 matching over 8 bases. V was clipped by 0 bases and J by 4 bases; unmatched bases: 2. The CDR3 totals 14 residues. From germline, CDR1 is GTSNPN and CDR2 SVGIG (reference sequence). The CDR3 reads CAWSVRTGNQPQHF. The CDR3 bases are TGTGCCTGGAGTGTCCGGACAGGGAATCAGCCCCAGCATTTT.

The chain carries TRBV11-2 and TRBJ2-1; TRBD2 agrees at 11 bases. V shed 4 bases and J 9 bases; nucleotides not matched to a gene: 8. The V gene's germline CDR1 is SGHAT and CDR2 FQNNGV. The CDR3 is 15 residues long. The CDR3 loop reads CASSSLLAGDGEQFF. DNA of the CDR3: TGTGCCAGCAGCTCACTACTAGCGGGAGATGGTGAGCAGTTCTTC.

The sample holds one count of this clone. This CDR3 is also generated by other DNA sequences in the sample. The chain combines TRBV19 with TRBJ2-2; D not certain. The CDR3 spans 14 residues. Per the germline V gene, CDR1 is LNHDA and CDR2 is SQIVND (reference sequence). Trimming removed 0 bases at V and 1 base at J, with 3 bases between. The CDR3 DNA follows: TGTGCCAGTAGTATAGACAGGAACACCGGGGAGCTGTTTTTT. It codes for CASSIDRNTGELFF.

About this clone itself: Other DNA sequences in the sample encode the same CDR3. This sequence joins TRBV5-1 and TRBJ1-1, with D possibly matching TRBD1 (6 bases). The V and J ends lost 0 bases and 1 base respectively, with 10 bases between them. Germline CDR1 and CDR2: SGHRS and YFSETQ. The CDR3 is made up of 15 amino acids. CDR3 bases: TGCGCCAGCAGCTTGGGGGGGACAAAGAACACTGAAGCTTTCTTT. Amino acid sequence: CASSLGGTKNTEAFF.

The V call is TRBV7-6, the J call TRBJ1-2; 12 bases map to TRBD1. The germline gives CDR1 SGHVS, CDR2 FNYEAQ. V gave up 4 bases and J gave up 4 bases; unmatched junction bases: 4. The CDR3 contains 15 residues. CDR3 in DNA: TGTGCCAGCAGCTCAGGGACAGGGGGCGGCTATGGCTACACCTTC. It is translated as CASSSGTGGGYGYTF.

The rearrangement links TRBV11-2 to TRBJ2-3, with 10 positions matching TRBD2. CDR1 and CDR2 from the germline V gene are SGHAT and FQNNGV. The CDR3 runs to 18 residues. Trimming took 4 bases from V and 2 from J; bases not matched to a gene: 12. The CDR3 here is CASSYLAGGSPVTDTQYF. The CDR3 nucleotides read TGTGCCAGCAGCTACTTAGCGGGAGGCTCCCCAGTCACAGATACGCAGTATTTT.

The V call is TRBV30, the J call TRBJ2-3; TRBD2 aligns across 8 bases. The CDR3 has 16 residues. Germline V CDR1 and CDR2: GTSNPN, SVGIG (reference sequence). Germline trimming cut 0 bases from V and 1 base from J; bases unmatched to any gene: 6. CDR3 sequence: CAWSVPGGGRTDTQYF. CDR3 DNA sequence: TGTGCCTGGAGTGTACCTGGCGGGGGGCGCACAGATACGCAGTATTTT.

The chain joins TRBV28 to TRBJ1-4; D remains unclear. The CDR3 loop spans 14 amino acids. V was trimmed by 6 bases and J by 4 bases, leaving 12 bases between them. CDR1 and CDR2 (germline): MDHEN, SYDVKM. The CDR3 nucleotides are TGTGCCAGCAGCCCACAGAGAAATAATGAAAAACTGTTTTTT. Translating gives CASSPQRNNEKLFF.

This chain links TRBV6-6 with TRBJ2-7, with D possibly TRBD2 on 5 matching bases. V was pared by 0 bases and J by 2 bases, with 11 bases between. Germline CDR1 is MNHNY and CDR2 is SVGAGI (reference sequence). This CDR3 has 15 residues. CDR3 coding DNA: TGTGCCAGCAGTTACTCAGGAGAGGGAACCTACGAGCAGTACTTC. Translating gives CASSYSGEGTYEQYF.

J is TRBJ1-6 and V is TRBV4-3, with a weak D call TRBD1 (6 bases). Germline assignment: CDR1 LGHNA and CDR2 YSLEER. V was pared by 0 bases and J by 7 bases, with 13 bases between. This CDR3 has 16 amino acids. The CDR3 DNA follows: TGCGCCAGCAGCCAAGAATGGGGGGGGCGGAATTCACCCCTCCACTTT. It yields the protein CASSQEWGGRNSPLHF.

The genes are TRBV18 and TRBJ2-7; 7 bases line up with TRBD2. Trimming cost V 3 bases and J 2 bases; bases outside gene matches: 4. Germline CDR1 and CDR2: KGHSH and LQKENI. The CDR3 is 14 amino acids. The CDR3 here is CASSPDGTTYEQYF. The CDR3 nucleotides read TGTGCCAGCTCACCGGACGGGACTACCTACGAGCAGTACTTC.

The chain is built from TRBV25-1 and TRBJ1-6; D is perhaps TRBD1 (5 bases). Germline loops: CDR1 MGHDK, CDR2 SYGVNS. The CDR3 consists of 14 residues. Between the trimmed V and J ends, which lost 6 bases and 7 bases, there was a span of 13 bases. CDR3 sequence reads: CASRETVFNSPLHF. CDR3 nucleotide sequence: TGTGCCAGCAGGGAGACAGTTTTCAATTCACCCCTCCACTTT.

The CDR3 DNA follows: TGTGCCTGGAGTCAACAGTACAATGAGCAGTTCTTC. Protein: CAWSQQYNEQFF. The rearrangement links TRBV30 to TRBJ2-1; D remains unclear. The ends were cut back, 2 bases at V and 4 bases at J, with 6 bases in the middle. Germline V gene sequence: CDR1 GTSNPN, CDR2 SVGIG (reference sequence). The CDR3 is 12 residues long.

Only one count was recorded for this clone. The J gene is TRBJ2-7, the V gene TRBV29-1; 11 bases match TRBD1. The V segment lost 3 bases and the J segment 3 bases; nucleotides outside the gene matches: 7. The CDR3 is made up of 15 amino acids. Per the germline V gene, CDR1 is SQVTM and CDR2 is ANQGSEA. The CDR3 loop reads CSVEGGTGGLYEQYF. CDR3 in DNA: TGCAGCGTTGAGGGCGGGACAGGGGGGCTCTACGAGCAGTACTTC.

CDR3 region: CASRPGTGGIEQYF. CDR3 DNA: TGTGCCAGCAGACCCGGGACAGGGGGGATCGAGCAGTACTTC. The chain employs TRBV6-1 and TRBJ2-7; TRBD1 matches 11 bases. V shed 6 bases, J shed 6 bases, and the junction held 7 bases outside the gene matches. From germline, CDR1 is MNHNS and CDR2 SASEGT. The CDR3 is made up of 14 amino acids.